The rows below give T cell receptor beta chains drawn from one sample of a study of graft-versus-host responses after intestinal transplantation. No antigens are known for them. Generated by immunoSEQ multiplex PCR, the TCRdb table keeps only in-frame clones and is missing some. Here the sample spans tens of thousands of clones, 90% to 95% being singletons. This material consisted of unstimulated CD8+ T cells sorted from spleen or lymph node cells, taken before transplant. These receptors were obtained from a human donor who was the organ donor for an intestinal transplant. The CDR3 runs from the conserved cysteine through the conserved F or W. A D gene is named only where the DNA matches it firmly. Part of the rows lack a size; the others show once, few, many or a class for expanded clones.

D gene: .
J gene: TRBJ2-1
V gene: TRBV10-2
clone size: .
CDR3 protein: CASSESGTTYNEQFF
CDR3 DNA: TGCGCCAGCAGTGAGTCCGGGACAACTTACAATGAGCAGTTCTTC

D gene: .
J gene: TRBJ2-2
V gene: TRBV10-3
clone size: .
CDR3 protein: CAISEGVNTGELFF
CDR3 DNA: TGTGCCATCAGTGAAGGGGTGAACACCGGGGAGCTGTTTTTT

D gene: TRBD2
J gene: TRBJ2-3
V gene: TRBV28
clone size: few
CDR3 protein: CASSFLAGTDTQYF
CDR3 DNA: TGTGCCAGCAGTTTTCTAGCGGGCACAGATACGCAGTATTTT

D gene: .
J gene: TRBJ2-1
V gene: TRBV6-1
clone size: .
CDR3 protein: CASSEGERDEQFF
CDR3 DNA: TGTGCCAGCAGTGAAGGTGAGCGGGATGAGCAGTTCTTC

D gene: .
J gene: TRBJ2-5
V gene: TRBV27
clone size: .
CDR3 protein: CASSRRPTGATETQYF
CDR3 DNA: TGTGCCAGCAGCAGAAGACCGACAGGAGCTACGGAGACCCAGTACTTC

D gene: TRBD1
J gene: TRBJ2-7
V gene: TRBV30
clone size: .
CDR3 protein: CAWSAGTGVYEQYF
CDR3 DNA: TGTGCCTGGAGTGCCGGGACAGGGGTCTACGAGCAGTACTTC

D gene: TRBD1
J gene: TRBJ2-7
V gene: TRBV10-3
clone size: .
CDR3 protein: CAISIVGQGTYEQYF
CDR3 DNA: TGTGCCATCAGTATAGTAGGACAGGGGACCTACGAGCAGTACTTC

D gene: .
J gene: TRBJ2-5
V gene: TRBV9
clone size: .
CDR3 protein: CASSIIGQGKETQYF
CDR3 DNA: TGTGCCAGCAGCATCATCGGGCAGGGTAAAGAGACCCAGTACTTC

D gene: .
J gene: TRBJ2-1
V gene: TRBV4-1
clone size: .
CDR3 protein: CASSHHKRHYRSSYNEQFF
CDR3 DNA: TGCGCCAGCAGCCACCACAAACGACATTATAGAAGCTCCTACAATGAGCAGTTCTTC

D gene: TRBD1
J gene: TRBJ2-7
V gene: TRBV30
clone size: .
CDR3 protein: CAWSGGGAPNEQYF
CDR3 DNA: TGTGCCTGGAGTGGAGGGGGCGCCCCGAACGAGCAGTACTTC

D gene: TRBD2
J gene: TRBJ2-1
V gene: TRBV7-3
clone size: .
CDR3 protein: CASSLRAGGVGNEQFF
CDR3 DNA: TGTGCCAGCAGCTTAAGGGCGGGAGGGGTCGGCAATGAGCAGTTCTTC

D gene: .
J gene: TRBJ2-1
V gene: TRBV27
clone size: .
CDR3 protein: CASRSDYYNEQFF
CDR3 DNA: TGTGCCAGCAGATCCGACTACTACAATGAGCAGTTCTTC

D gene: .
J gene: TRBJ2-3
V gene: TRBV27
clone size: .
CDR3 protein: CASRLQGSTDTQYF
CDR3 DNA: TGTGCCAGCAGGTTGCAGGGTAGCACAGATACGCAGTATTTT

D gene: TRBD1
J gene: TRBJ2-7
V gene: TRBV7-9
clone size: .
CDR3 protein: CASSLGDRAAYEQYF
CDR3 DNA: TGTGCCAGCAGCTTAGGGGACAGGGCGGCCTACGAGCAGTACTTC

D gene: .
J gene: TRBJ2-7
V gene: TRBV28
clone size: .
CDR3 protein: CASSLVLRSSYEQYF
CDR3 DNA: TGTGCCAGCAGTTTAGTCCTGAGGAGCTCCTACGAGCAGTACTTC

D gene: .
J gene: TRBJ1-1
V gene: TRBV7-9
clone size: .
CDR3 protein: CASSWDIMNTEAFF
CDR3 DNA: TGTGCCAGCAGCTGGGACATAATGAACACTGAAGCTTTCTTT

D gene: TRBD2
J gene: TRBJ2-3
V gene: TRBV27
clone size: few
CDR3 protein: CASASLALAGVADTQYF
CDR3 DNA: TGTGCCAGCGCTTCCTTGGCCCTAGCGGGAGTTGCAGATACGCAGTATTTT

D gene: .
J gene: TRBJ2-7
V gene: TRBV4-2
clone size: .
CDR3 protein: CASSQVIGGGYEQYF
CDR3 DNA: TGTGCCAGCAGCCAAGTGATTGGCGGAGGCTACGAGCAGTACTTC

D gene: .
J gene: TRBJ2-1
V gene: TRBV27
clone size: .
CDR3 protein: CASSSFDRNEQFF
CDR3 DNA: TGTGCCAGCAGTTCCTTCGACAGAAATGAGCAGTTCTTC

D gene: TRBD1
J gene: TRBJ1-3
V gene: TRBV30
clone size: few
CDR3 protein: CAWSRTGGRRNTIYF
CDR3 DNA: TGTGCCTGGAGTCGGACAGGCGGCAGGAGAAACACCATATATTTT

D gene: TRBD2
J gene: TRBJ2-1
V gene: TRBV11-2
clone size: .
CDR3 protein: CASSLAGGFNEQFF
CDR3 DNA: TGTGCCAGCAGCTTAGCGGGAGGGTTTAATGAGCAGTTCTTC

D gene: .
J gene: TRBJ2-7
V gene: TRBV29-1
clone size: .
CDR3 protein: CSVELGISYEQYF
CDR3 DNA: TGCAGCGTTGAACTCGGGATCTCCTACGAGCAGTACTTC

D gene: .
J gene: TRBJ1-2
V gene: TRBV5-5
clone size: .
CDR3 protein: CASSPVLLGYGYTF
CDR3 DNA: TGTGCCAGCAGCCCAGTACTACTTGGTTATGGCTACACCTTC

D gene: .
J gene: TRBJ1-1
V gene: TRBV6-5
clone size: .
CDR3 protein: CASRLHYFNTEAFF
CDR3 DNA: TGTGCCAGCAGATTACACTACTTTAACACTGAAGCTTTCTTT

D gene: TRBD1
J gene: TRBJ2-7
V gene: TRBV30
clone size: .
CDR3 protein: CAWSYGDSYEQYF
CDR3 DNA: TGTGCCTGGAGTTACGGGGACAGCTACGAGCAGTACTTC

D gene: TRBD2
J gene: TRBJ2-5
V gene: TRBV2
clone size: .
CDR3 protein: CASNGGDKETQYF
CDR3 DNA: TGTGCCAGCAATGGGGGGGATAAAGAGACCCAGTACTTC

D gene: .
J gene: TRBJ1-1
V gene: TRBV9
clone size: .
CDR3 protein: CASSSRGGRAFF
CDR3 DNA: TGTGCCAGCAGCTCCCGGGGGGGGAGGGCTTTCTTT

D gene: TRBD1
J gene: TRBJ2-1
V gene: TRBV2
clone size: once
CDR3 protein: CASITKGTDNYNEQFF
CDR3 DNA: TGTGCCAGCATCACCAAAGGGACAGACAATTACAATGAGCAGTTCTTC

D gene: TRBD2
J gene: TRBJ2-7
V gene: TRBV28
clone size: .
CDR3 protein: CASSSRLAGHPGAYEQYF
CDR3 DNA: TGTGCCAGCAGTTCCAGACTAGCGGGACACCCCGGGGCCTACGAGCAGTACTTC

D gene: .
J gene: TRBJ2-7
V gene: TRBV30
clone size: .
CDR3 protein: CAWRRAGEYEQYF
CDR3 DNA: TGTGCCTGGAGAAGGGCAGGGGAGTACGAGCAGTACTTC

D gene: TRBD1
J gene: TRBJ2-5
V gene: TRBV5-8
clone size: .
CDR3 protein: CASRSGQGALETQYF
CDR3 DNA: TGTGCCAGCAGAAGCGGACAGGGGGCATTGGAGACCCAGTACTTC

D gene: TRBD2
J gene: TRBJ2-7
V gene: TRBV4-3
clone size: .
CDR3 protein: CASSQVRLAAFYEQYF
CDR3 DNA: TGCGCCAGCAGCCAAGTCAGGCTAGCGGCTTTCTACGAGCAGTACTTC

D gene: .
J gene: TRBJ2-5
V gene: TRBV1
clone size: .
CDR3 protein: CTSSVLAYCGEETQYF
CDR3 DNA: TGCACCAGCAGTGTCCTTGCTTACTGCGGGGAAGAGACCCAGTACTTC

D gene: .
J gene: TRBJ2-7
V gene: TRBV4-3
clone size: .
CDR3 protein: CASSQEIRQYEQYF
CDR3 DNA: TGCGCCAGCAGCCAAGAGATTAGACAGTACGAGCAGTACTTC

D gene: TRBD1
J gene: TRBJ1-6
V gene: TRBV19
clone size: .
CDR3 protein: CASSFTGGNSPLHF
CDR3 DNA: TGTGCCAGTAGTTTTACAGGGGGTAATTCACCCCTCCACTTT

D gene: .
J gene: TRBJ1-2
V gene: TRBV19
clone size: .
CDR3 protein: CASMDFSDYGYTF
CDR3 DNA: TGTGCCAGTATGGACTTCTCCGATTATGGCTACACCTTC

D gene: TRBD2
J gene: TRBJ2-7
V gene: TRBV28
clone size: .
CDR3 protein: CASSLSSTGTSNPYEQYF
CDR3 DNA: TGTGCCAGCAGTTTATCCTCGACCGGGACTAGTAACCCGTACGAGCAGTACTTC

D gene: .
J gene: TRBJ2-6
V gene: TRBV7-3
clone size: .
CDR3 protein: CASSLGGRRSGANVLTF
CDR3 DNA: TGTGCCAGCAGCTTAGGGGGCCGGCGCTCTGGGGCCAACGTCCTGACTTTC

D gene: .
J gene: TRBJ2-7
V gene: TRBV4-3
clone size: .
CDR3 protein: CASSQDLTVSYEQYF
CDR3 DNA: TGCGCCAGCAGCCAAGATCTGACAGTCTCCTACGAGCAGTACTTC

D gene: .
J gene: TRBJ2-7
V gene: TRBV29-1
clone size: .
CDR3 protein: CSVFTLPGPEQYF
CDR3 DNA: TGCAGCGTTTTTACCCTTCCGGGTCCCGAGCAGTACTTC

D gene: TRBD1
J gene: TRBJ2-1
V gene: TRBV5-1
clone size: .
CDR3 protein: CASSWDRTNEQFF
CDR3 DNA: TGCGCCAGCAGCTGGGACAGAACCAATGAGCAGTTCTTC

D gene: TRBD2
J gene: TRBJ2-1
V gene: TRBV9
clone size: .
CDR3 protein: CASSVVGGGNEQFF
CDR3 DNA: TGTGCCAGCAGCGTAGTAGGCGGGGGCAATGAGCAGTTCTTC

D gene: TRBD2
J gene: TRBJ2-1
V gene: TRBV28
clone size: .
CDR3 protein: CASLPGLANEQFF
CDR3 DNA: TGTGCCAGTCTACCGGGACTAGCGAATGAGCAGTTCTTC

D gene: TRBD2
J gene: TRBJ2-5
V gene: TRBV4-1
clone size: .
CDR3 protein: CASSLSGAAGVGETQYF
CDR3 DNA: TGCGCCAGCAGCCTCTCAGGGGCAGCGGGAGTGGGAGAGACCCAGTACTTC

D gene: TRBD2
J gene: TRBJ2-1
V gene: TRBV7-6
clone size: .
CDR3 protein: CASSSSGIYNEQFF
CDR3 DNA: TGTGCCAGCAGCTCTAGCGGGATTTACAATGAGCAGTTCTTC

D gene: .
J gene: TRBJ2-5
V gene: TRBV28
clone size: .
CDR3 protein: CASRDYTHQYF
CDR3 DNA: TGTGCCAGCAGGGACTATACCCACCAGTACTTC

D gene: .
J gene: TRBJ2-7
V gene: TRBV28
clone size: .
CDR3 protein: CASSDSEQYF
CDR3 DNA: TGTGCCAGCTCCGACAGCGAGCAGTACTTC

D gene: TRBD1
J gene: TRBJ2-5
V gene: TRBV27
clone size: .
CDR3 protein: CASSRPAETGTPRETQYF
CDR3 DNA: TGTGCCAGCAGTCGACCAGCAGAGACAGGGACACCACGGGAGACCCAGTACTTC

D gene: TRBD2
J gene: TRBJ2-3
V gene: TRBV6-4
clone size: .
CDR3 protein: CASSPGLHFSTDTQYF
CDR3 DNA: TGTGCCAGCAGTCCGGGACTACATTTTAGCACAGATACGCAGTATTTT